Following are 22 T cell receptor beta chains from one sample sequenced in a study of T cell repertoires in cytomegalovirus infection. TCRdb reprocessed the reads with MiXCR, giving one entry per CDR3 protein. The repertoire holds about 310,000 distinct CDR3 sequences, 25% seen once, with 10% to 15% in the top ten. Their antigens are not known. The specimen was cultured PBMCs, collected from culture after CMV antigen stimulation. Every receptor here comes from a human donor in good health (CMV status not recorded). Some clones in this sample may be carry-over from other donors' samples.

The chain has TRBV28 and TRBJ1-1; 8 positions match TRBD1. Germline lookup yields CDR1 MDHEN and CDR2 SYDVKM. Trimming at V came to 3 bases and at J to 1 base, leaving 7 bases not matched to a gene. The CDR3 has 16 amino acids. The CDR3 is CASSFAGQEPNTEAFF. The CDR3 DNA follows: TGTGCCAGCAGTTTCGCGGGACAGGAGCCGAACACTGAAGCTTTCTTT. Supplemented by reference TRBV28 and TRBJ1-1, the full variable domain reads DVKVTQSSRYLVKRTGEKVFLECVQDMDHENMFWYRQDPGLGLRLIYFSYDVKMKEKGDIPEGYSVSREKKERFSLILESASTNQTSMYLCASSFAGQEPNTEAFFGQGTRLTVV.

The chain employs TRBV6-2 or TRBV6-3 and TRBJ2-7; 8 bases are a match to TRBD1. Germline V gene sequence: CDR1 MNHEY, CDR2 SVGEGT. V trimming: 3 bases; J trimming: 4 bases; junction bases outside the gene matches: 8. The CDR3 is 15 residues long. The CDR3 sequence: CASSYWQGASYEQYF. CDR3 nucleotide sequence: TGTGCCAGCAGTTATTGGCAGGGGGCAAGTTACGAGCAGTACTTC.

In its sample, this clonotype was seen many times. The chain couples TRBV15 to TRBJ2-1; maybe TRBD1 (6 bases). Trimming cost V 0 bases and J 9 bases, with 15 bases left between them. The CDR3 consists of 15 residues. In germline, CDR1 is LNHNV, CDR2 YYDKDF (reference sequence). Written as DNA, the CDR3 is TGTGCCACCAGCAGAGATAGGCAGGGGTCTGGTGAGCAGTTCTTC. This translates into CATSRDRQGSGEQFF.

This clonotype was recorded many times. J is TRBJ2-1 and V is TRBV12-3 or TRBV12-4, with TRBD2 identical over 12 bases. CDR3 length: 15 residues. J lost 6 bases, V lost 7 bases, and 7 bases had no gene match. CDR3 sequence reads: CASTVLAGGFNEQFF. In DNA, the CDR3 is TGTGCCAGCACTGTACTAGCGGGAGGCTTCAATGAGCAGTTCTTC.

The sample holds many counts of this clonotype. The rearrangement links TRBV7-8 to TRBJ1-2, with D hard to call. CDR1 is SGHVS and CDR2 is FQNEAQ in the germline V gene. Trimming cost V 8 bases and J 8 bases, with 18 bases left between them. The length of the CDR3 is 13 residues. The CDR3 nucleotides are TGTGCCAGCGGCGCGGTCCGACGCAAAGGCTACACCTTC. This translates into CASGAVRRKGYTF.

This clonotype was seen a handful of times. This chain links TRBV6-2 or TRBV6-3 with TRBJ1-2; no firm D call. The V gene lost 4 bases and the J gene lost 2 bases, with 5 bases spanning the gap. CDR1 is MNHEY and CDR2 is SVGEGT in the germline V gene. CDR3 length equals 12 residues. The CDR3 DNA sequence: TGTGCCAGCAGTTTGGAGAACTATGGCTACACCTTC. Its translation is CASSLENYGYTF.

The V call is TRBV7-3, the J call TRBJ2-1; D is undetermined. With 5 bases removed from V and 0 bases from J, the gap between germline ends came to 11 bases. This CDR3 contains 15 residues. The germline V gene encodes CDR1 SGHTA and CDR2 FQGTGA. The CDR3 DNA follows: TGTGCCAGCAGCCCCGCTCAGAGCTCCTACAATGAGCAGTTCTTC. It codes for CASSPAQSSYNEQFF.

The CDR3 sequence is CASSDGIVTAFF. For the CDR3, the DNA is TGTGCCAGCAGTGACGGGATCGTTACAGCTTTCTTT. The chain combines TRBV3-1 with TRBJ1-1; no definite D call. Trimming shortened V by 6 bases and J by 10 bases, and 15 bases separated the two germline ends. This CDR3 contains 12 residues. The V gene's germline CDR1 is LGHDT and CDR2 YNNKEL (reference sequence). Looking up the rest from reference TRBV3-1 and TRBJ1-1 gives the full variable domain: DTAVSQTPKYLVTQMGNDKSIKCEQNLGHDTMYWYKQDSKKFLKIMFSYNNKELIINETVPNRFSPKSPDKAHLNLHINSLELGDSAVYFCASSDGIVTAFFGQGTRLTVV.

This clonotype was observed at least ten times. Its ends do not fully match the called genes, so a read error is possible. The chain links TRBV7-7 to TRBJ2-5, with TRBD1 matching over 9 bases. This CDR3 is 16 amino acids long. The germline V gene has CDR1 SSHAT and CDR2 FNYEAQ (reference sequence). The CDR3 sequence is CASSFGDRVHQETQYF. The CDR3 nucleotides read TGTGCTAGCAGCTTTGGGGACAGGGTACACCAAGAGACCCAGTACTTC.

The V and J genes are TRBV20-1 and TRBJ2-1; D is ambiguous. The ends were cut back, 2 bases at V and 6 bases at J, with 5 bases in the middle. CDR1 is DFQATT and CDR2 is SNEGSKA in the germline V gene (reference sequence). The CDR3 is 11 residues long. CDR3 loop: CSARLVNEQFF. DNA of the CDR3: TGCAGTGCTAGACTAGTCAATGAGCAGTTCTTC.

V and J are TRBV19 and TRBJ2-1; 9 bases are a match to TRBD1. CDR3 length equals 16 residues. The germline gives CDR1 LNHDA, CDR2 SQIVND (reference sequence). The V gene end was trimmed by 5 bases and the J gene end by 1 base; junction bases not matched to a gene: 6. CDR3 nucleotide sequence: TGTGCCAGTAGTCCTCTGGACAGGGGTTCCTACAATGAGCAGTTCTTC. Translating gives CASSPLDRGSYNEQFF. The whole variable domain, remainder taken from reference TRBV19 and TRBJ2-1, is DGGITQSPKYLFRKEGQNVTLSCEQNLNHDAMYWYRQDPGQGLRLIYYSQIVNDFQKGDIAEGYSVSREKKESFPLTVTSAQKNPTAFYLCASSPLDRGSYNEQFFGPGTRLTVL.

In the case of this clonotype: A much larger clone lies one base from this, so it may be a read error. The J gene is TRBJ1-3, the V gene TRBV12-3 or TRBV12-4; tentative D call: TRBD1 (5 bases). The CDR3 runs to 14 residues. The CDR3 sequence is CTSSRRGLGNTIYF. DNA of the CDR3: TGTACCAGCAGTAGGAGGGGTCTTGGAAACACCATATATTTT.

This clonotype occurred a few times. This chain links TRBV7-9 with TRBJ2-3; tentative D call: TRBD1 (6 bases). This CDR3 contains 16 residues. The ends were cut back, 3 bases at V and 4 bases at J, with 17 bases in the middle. Germline assignment: CDR1 SEHNR and CDR2 FQNEAQ (reference sequence). The CDR3 DNA sequence: TGTGCCAGCAGCTTCATTACCGGGACAAAGTCAGATACGCAGTATTTT. As protein: CASSFITGTKSDTQYF. Filled out from reference TRBV7-9 and TRBJ2-3, the complete variable domain reads DTGVSQNPRHKITKRGQNVTFRCDPISEHNRLYWYRQTLGQGPEFLTYFQNEAQLEKSRLLSDRFSAERPKGSFSTLEIQRTEQGDSAMYLCASSFITGTKSDTQYFGPGTRLTVL.

This clonotype was counted between two and nine times. V is TRBV7-8 and J is TRBJ2-5; TRBD2 might be the D (5 bases). V dropped 1 base and J dropped 2 bases, with 14 bases sitting between them. The CDR3 totals 16 residues. The germline V gene encodes CDR1 SGHVS and CDR2 FQNEAQ. The CDR3 region is CASSLGGVGIQETQYF. Here the CDR3 DNA reads TGTGCCAGCAGCTTAGGGGGAGTGGGTATACAAGAGACCCAGTACTTC.

This clonotype turned up a few times. The chain uses TRBV5-1 and TRBJ2-3, with TRBD2 matching 12 bases. The CDR3 is 18 amino acids. J gave up 3 bases and V 3 bases, and 11 bases lay outside the gene matches. Germline lookup yields CDR1 SGHRS and CDR2 YFSETQ. The CDR3 spells CASSSGLAGSLETDTQYF. CDR3 nucleotides: TGCGCCAGCAGCTCAGGACTAGCGGGAAGTCTCGAGACAGATACGCAGTATTTT.

The CDR3, as DNA: TGCGCCAGCAGCGGCGGGACAGGGCAAGGAGCTTTCTTT. The encoded protein is CASSGGTGQGAFF. The chain combines TRBV5-1 with TRBJ1-1; 9 positions match TRBD1. The V segment lost 4 bases and the J segment 10 bases; nucleotides outside the gene matches: 8. The germline gives CDR1 SGHRS, CDR2 YFSETQ. The CDR3 is 13 amino acids.

CDR3: CASSWAGKAGELFF. CDR3 sequence (DNA): TGTGCCAGCAGTTGGGCAGGGAAAGCCGGGGAGCTGTTTTTT. The V gene is TRBV28, the J gene TRBJ2-2, with D perhaps TRBD1 (5 bases). Per the germline V gene, CDR1 is MDHEN and CDR2 is SYDVKM. This CDR3 is built from 14 residues. V was shortened by 4 bases and J by 6 bases, with 12 bases between the two germline ends.

This clonotype came up a few times. The rearrangement links TRBV28 to TRBJ2-7; possible D gene TRBD1, 6 bases. The CDR3 spans 12 residues. Trimming took 7 bases from V and 3 from J, leaving 10 bases between them. Looked up from germline, CDR1 is MDHEN and CDR2 is SYDVKM. Here the CDR3 DNA reads TGTGCCAGCAAGGCAGGGGTCTACGAGCAGTACTTC. Translating gives CASKAGVYEQYF.

This clonotype has a count of ten or more. The genes are TRBV5-1 and TRBJ2-1; 8 nucleotides line up with TRBD2. V was pared by 0 bases and J by 0 bases, with 8 bases of the junction left unmatched. In germline, CDR1 is SGHRS, CDR2 YFSETQ. The CDR3 runs 18 residues. This CDR3 reads CASSLASTSESSYNEQFF. The CDR3 DNA sequence: TGCGCCAGCAGCTTGGCTTCGACTAGCGAGAGCTCCTACAATGAGCAGTTCTTC.

The rearrangement links TRBV4-1 to TRBJ2-1; 8 bases match TRBD2. The CDR3 contains 16 residues. V was pared by 3 bases and J by 0 bases, with 4 bases of the junction left unmatched. Germline CDR1 is MGHRA and CDR2 is YSYEKL. The CDR3 sequence is CASSQTSATSYNEQFF. The CDR3, as DNA: TGCGCCAGCAGCCAGACTAGCGCCACCTCCTACAATGAGCAGTTCTTC.

This clonotype appeared a few times. This rearrangement joins TRBV7-9 to TRBJ1-2; D is perhaps TRBD1 (6 bases). Per the germline V gene, CDR1 is SEHNR and CDR2 is FQNEAQ (reference sequence). V lost 1 base and J 2 bases, leaving 11 bases between the germline ends. This CDR3 comprises 15 residues. This chain's CDR3 is CASSLGSGTNYGYTF. For the CDR3, the DNA is TGTGCCAGCAGCTTAGGGTCTGGGACAAACTATGGCTACACCTTC.

This clonotype came up many times. In DNA form, the CDR3 reads TGTGCCAGCGTACAAGTACGGGCAGCTTTCTTT. This codes for CASVQVRAAFF. The genes are TRBV12-3 or TRBV12-4 and TRBJ1-1; no definite D call. Between the trimmed V and J ends, which lost 8 bases and 10 bases, there was a span of 14 bases. The CDR3 spans 11 residues.